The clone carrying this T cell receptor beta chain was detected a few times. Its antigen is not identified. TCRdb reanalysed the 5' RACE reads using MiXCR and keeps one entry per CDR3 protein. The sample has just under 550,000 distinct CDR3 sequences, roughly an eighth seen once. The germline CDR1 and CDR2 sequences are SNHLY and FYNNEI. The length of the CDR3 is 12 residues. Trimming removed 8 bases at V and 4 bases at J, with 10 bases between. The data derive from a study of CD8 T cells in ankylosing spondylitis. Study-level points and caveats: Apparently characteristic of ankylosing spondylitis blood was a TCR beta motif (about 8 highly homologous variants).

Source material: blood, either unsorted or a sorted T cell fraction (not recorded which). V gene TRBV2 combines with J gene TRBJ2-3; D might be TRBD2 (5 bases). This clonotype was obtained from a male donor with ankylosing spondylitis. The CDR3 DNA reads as TGTGCCAGCGGGAGATCGCCAGATACGCAGTATTTT. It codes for CASGRSPDTQYF.